The source of this TCR beta chain is a study of T cell repertoires in cytomegalovirus infection. For the study at large: It was the public TCR beta signatures that indicated both CMV infection and matching HLA type.

MiXCR, run by TCRdb on the reads, gives a single entry per CDR3 protein. The sample yields around 440,000 distinct CDR3 sequences, approximately 10% seen once. With respect to this clonotype: Its matching antigen is unknown. A much larger clone differs from this one at a single base, so this may be a read error.

Study conclusions and caveats: Of the TCR beta families, the public ones yielded a cumulative frequency that identified carriers of CMV plus the relevant HLA.

There are 16 residues in the CDR3. In germline, CDR1 is DFQATT, CDR2 SNEGSKA (reference sequence). The TCR comes from a human donor in good health (CMV status not recorded). Some clones in this sample may be carry-over from other donors' samples. What was sequenced was PBMCs. The chain links TRBV20-1 to TRBJ1-2; the D is unclear. CDR3 sequence: CSAPRRQIAQFYGYAF. Here the CDR3 DNA reads TGCAGTGCCCCCCGGCGGCAGATTGCTCAATTCTATGGCTACGCCTTC.